The 29 T cell receptor beta chains presented below share a single source sample, sequenced in a study of STAT5B mutations in CD4+ large granular lymphocyte leukemia. Using immunoSEQ multiplex PCR, the repertoire was profiled, and TCRdb retains in-frame clones only, with some absent. The table has 30,000 or so clones, 85% to 90% seen once. Sequencing was done on a sample of CD4+ T cells from blood buffy coats. These receptors came from a human donor in good health.

The rearrangement links TRBV11-2 to TRBJ1-1; 11 bases are shared with TRBD1. The CDR3 runs 17 residues. V was clipped by 1 base and J by 2 bases; unmatched bases: 6. Germline CDR1 is SGHAT and CDR2 is FQNNGV. The CDR3: CASSLARTGGSNTEAFF. CDR3 nucleotide sequence: TGTGCCAGCAGCTTAGCCCGGACAGGGGGCTCAAACACTGAAGCTTTCTTT.

The chain links TRBV27 to TRBJ2-7; D unresolved. CDR1 MNHEY and CDR2 SMNVEV come from the germline V gene (reference sequence). Trimming shortened V by 5 bases and J by 1 base, and 9 bases separated the two germline ends. The CDR3 runs to 13 residues. CDR3 DNA: TGTGCCAGCAGTCCGGCGTTTTCCTACGAGCAGTACTTC. As protein: CASSPAFSYEQYF.

This clone was seen once. The same CDR3 arises from other DNA sequences in this sample as well. This rearrangement joins TRBV5-1 to TRBJ2-1; 10 bases agree with TRBD2. The CDR3 runs to 15 residues. CDR1 and CDR2 from the germline V gene are SGHRS and YFSETQ. V was pared by 2 bases and J by 6 bases, with 5 bases of the junction left unmatched. CDR3 coding DNA: TGCGCCAGCAGCTTTCTAGCGGGAGAAAGCAATGAGCAGTTCTTC. Translated: CASSFLAGESNEQFF.

This chain's CDR3 is CASSVGPVGYGYTF. The CDR3 region has the DNA TGTGCCAGCAGCGTAGGTCCGGTGGGCTATGGCTACACCTTC. The chain links TRBV9 to TRBJ1-2; D gene uncertain. This CDR3 contains 14 residues. V was clipped by 0 bases and J by 4 bases, with 10 bases between them. The germline CDR1 and CDR2 sequences are SGDLS and YYNGEE.

This CDR3 reads CASSSSLRGSQETQYF. The CDR3 DNA is TGCGCCAGCAGCTCGTCCCTTCGCGGGAGCCAAGAGACCCAGTACTTC. The chain carries TRBV5-1 and TRBJ2-5; 7 bases agree with TRBD2. This CDR3 comprises 16 residues. CDR1 and CDR2 (germline): SGHRS, YFSETQ. The V gene end was trimmed by 3 bases and the J gene end by 1 base; junction bases not matched to a gene: 9.

This chain uses TRBV25-1 with TRBJ1-4; TRBD1 might be the D (5 bases). The germline CDR1 and CDR2 sequences are MGHDK and SYGVNS. With 3 bases removed from V and 4 bases from J, the gap between germline ends came to 15 bases. The length of the CDR3 is 16 residues. The CDR3 sequence: CASSDGGGQGNEKLFF. CDR3 nucleotides: TGTGCCAGCAGTGATGGGGGTGGGCAGGGTAATGAAAAACTGTTTTTT.

The chain is built from TRBV19 and TRBJ2-3; TRBD2 agrees at 7 bases. This CDR3 contains 16 residues. V lost 5 bases, J lost 0 bases, and 8 bases stayed unmatched. Looked up from germline, CDR1 is LNHDA and CDR2 is SQIVND (reference sequence). The CDR3 nucleotides are TGTGCCAGTAGTCCACTAGCGTCTTTAAGCACAGATACGCAGTATTTT. It is translated as CASSPLASLSTDTQYF.

The CDR3 region has the DNA TGTGCCACCGGCGGGTACATGAACACTGAAGCTTTCTTT. Translating it yields CATGGYMNTEAFF. V gene TRBV28 combines with J gene TRBJ1-1; D is unclear. V lost 10 bases and J lost 0, with 12 bases in between. Germline CDR1 and CDR2: MDHEN and SYDVKM. This CDR3 is built from 13 residues.

This sequence joins TRBV19 and TRBJ2-3; D is ambiguous. Germline CDR1 LNHDA, CDR2 SQIVND (reference sequence). Trimming cost V 3 bases and J 4 bases, with 11 bases left between them. CDR3 length equals 14 residues. DNA for the CDR3: TGTGCCAGTAGTATGGGTCTGGGATCAGATACGCAGTATTTT. Protein sequence: CASSMGLGSDTQYF.

The rearrangement joins TRBV7-3 to TRBJ2-5, with D perhaps matching TRBD1 or TRBD2 (5 bases each). V lost 5 bases and J lost 3, with 10 bases in between. This CDR3 contains 13 residues. Germline V gene lookup returns CDR1 SGHTA and CDR2 FQGTGA. The CDR3 bases are TGTGCCAGCAGCCGAGGGGAGAAAGAGACCCAGTACTTC. This encodes CASSRGEKETQYF.

This clone was recorded a few times. This chain joins TRBV28 and TRBJ1-2; D is possibly TRBD1 (5 bases). This CDR3 region has 10 residues. The ends were cut back, 8 bases at V and 8 bases at J, with 9 bases in the middle. From germline, CDR1 is MDHEN and CDR2 SYDVKM. Here the CDR3 reads CASGGSGYTF. For the CDR3, the DNA is TGTGCCAGCGGGGGGTCGGGCTACACCTTC.

On this clone: This same CDR3 is encoded by further DNA sequences in the sample. The rearrangement links TRBV18 to TRBJ2-5; D tentatively fits TRBD1 or TRBD2 (5 bases each). Germline V gene sequence: CDR1 KGHSH, CDR2 LQKENI. This CDR3 is built from 13 residues. The germline V and J ends were trimmed by 2 bases and 4 bases, with 8 bases remaining between them. The CDR3 DNA reads as TGTGCCAGCTCACCATCTGGGACAGAGACCCAGTACTTC. Protein: CASSPSGTETQYF.

The CDR3 spells CASSLAPPGTGAYEQYF. In DNA form, the CDR3 reads TGTGCCAGCAGCTTAGCCCCCCCCGGGACAGGGGCCTACGAGCAGTACTTC. The chain uses TRBV7-2 and TRBJ2-7, with 10 positions matching TRBD1. This CDR3 contains 17 residues. From germline, CDR1 is SGHTA and CDR2 FQGNSA. Trimming removed 0 bases from V and 2 bases from J; junction bases left unmatched: 7.

The chain employs TRBV11-3 and TRBJ2-3; the D gene is possibly TRBD2 (6 bases). The CDR3 loop spans 15 amino acids. Per the germline V gene, CDR1 is SGHNT and CDR2 is YENEEA. Deletions cut 4 bases from V and 2 bases from J, with 13 bases between. CDR3 nucleotide sequence: TGTGCCAGCAGCTGGACGGGGGTCTTCACAGATACGCAGTATTTT. Translation gives CASSWTGVFTDTQYF.

In DNA form, the CDR3 reads TGTGCCAGCAGTGAGGCCCTACTAGCCAAAAACATTCAGTACTTC. This sequence encodes CASSEALLAKNIQYF. The chain carries TRBV6-1 and TRBJ2-4; no clear D. The germline gives CDR1 MNHNS, CDR2 SASEGT. CDR3 size: 15 residues. V gave up 3 bases and J gave up 0 bases, with 9 bases separating them.

Concerning this clone itself: Additional DNA sequences in this sample encode the identical CDR3. The gene calls are TRBV18 and TRBJ2-7, with D possibly being TRBD1 or TRBD2 (5 bases each). Germline V lookup: CDR1 KGHSH, CDR2 LQKENI. The germline V and J ends were trimmed by 2 bases and 5 bases, with 10 bases remaining between them. The CDR3 is made up of 13 amino acids. The CDR3 bases are TGTGCCAGCTCACCATCGGGGCGGGACGAGCAGTACTTC. Its protein is CASSPSGRDEQYF.

This sequence joins TRBV11-3 and TRBJ1-2, with 9 bases identical to TRBD1. This CDR3 has 16 amino acids. CDR1 is SGHNT and CDR2 is YENEEA in the germline V gene. With 3 bases clipped from V and 7 bases from J, the junction kept 12 bases outside the gene matches. The CDR3 region is CASSFGFKGTGFGYTF. CDR3 DNA sequence: TGTGCCAGCAGCTTCGGATTTAAAGGGACAGGGTTTGGCTACACCTTC.

V gene TRBV9 combines with J gene TRBJ2-7; D tentatively fits TRBD1 or TRBD2 (7 bases each). This CDR3 spans 15 amino acids. The ends were cut back, 1 base at V and 0 bases at J, with 11 bases in the middle. The germline gives CDR1 SGDLS, CDR2 YYNGEE. The CDR3 DNA is TGTGCCAGCAGCGTACAGGGGGGGAGCTCCTACGAGCAGTACTTC. Its translation: CASSVQGGSSYEQYF.

As DNA, the CDR3 is TGTGCCAGCAGCAGGGGACAGGGCCCCCCCTACGAGCAGTACTTC. Translation gives CASSRGQGPPYEQYF. The V gene is TRBV13, the J gene TRBJ2-7; 9 bases are shared with TRBD1. CDR1 is PRHDT, CDR2 FYEKMQ, per germline (reference sequence). There are 15 residues in the CDR3. The V and J ends lost 5 bases and 2 bases, in that order; junction bases with no gene match: 7.

The chain employs TRBV5-1 and TRBJ1-1; TRBD1 matches 9 bases. Trimming took 4 bases from V and 4 from J; bases not matched to a gene: 5. This CDR3 is built from 14 residues. The germline gives CDR1 SGHRS, CDR2 YFSETQ. In DNA form, the CDR3 reads TGCGCCAGCAGCCTCGGGACAGGGTCCACTGAAGCTTTCTTT. This gives the protein CASSLGTGSTEAFF.

The chain carries TRBV7-9 and TRBJ1-1; no definite D call. The germline V and J ends were trimmed by 5 bases and 2 bases, with 9 bases remaining between them. The CDR3 has 13 amino acids. Looked up from germline, CDR1 is SEHNR and CDR2 is FQNEAQ (reference sequence). CDR3 nucleotides: TGTGCCAGCAGCGACACCGTAAACACTGAAGCTTTCTTT. As protein: CASSDTVNTEAFF. Based on the CDR3 plus reference TRBV7-9 and TRBJ1-1, the full variable domain is DTGVSQNPRHKITKRGQNVTFRCDPISEHNRLYWYRQTLGQGPEFLTYFQNEAQLEKSRLLSDRFSAERPKGSFSTLEIQRTEQGDSAMYLCASSDTVNTEAFFGQGTRLTVV.

The genes are TRBV9 and TRBJ1-2, with no clear D. The germline V gene encodes CDR1 SGDLS and CDR2 YYNGEE. The CDR3 totals 12 residues. V was trimmed by 2 bases and J by 5 bases, leaving 7 bases between them. The CDR3 DNA sequence: TGTGCCAGCAGCGTGGGCGATTATGGCTACACCTTC. Protein sequence: CASSVGDYGYTF. The whole variable domain, remainder taken from reference TRBV9 and TRBJ1-2, is DSGVTQTPKHLITATGQRVTLRCSPRSGDLSVYWYQQSLDQGLQFLIQYYNGEERAKGNILERFSAQQFPDLHSELNLSSLELGDSALYFCASSVGDYGYTFGSGTRLTVV.

The chain uses TRBV7-9 and TRBJ2-2, with D unresolved. In germline, CDR1 is SEHNR, CDR2 FQNEAQ (reference sequence). The CDR3 runs to 15 residues. V was clipped by 1 base and J by 5 bases, with 11 bases between them. CDR3 DNA sequence: TGTGCCAGCAGCTTAGTAATAGCAAAAACCGGGGAGCTGTTTTTT. Its translation is CASSLVIAKTGELFF.

The chain uses TRBV7-6 and TRBJ1-1; no reliable D call. The V end lost 1 base, the J end lost 1 base, and 19 bases lay between the germline ends. Germline V gene lookup returns CDR1 SGHVS and CDR2 FNYEAQ. This CDR3 has 18 residues. The CDR3 nucleotides are TGTGCCAGCAGCTTAGGGTTGGTGTATGCAGACACGAACACTGAAGCTTTCTTT. Amino acid sequence: CASSLGLVYADTNTEAFF.

V and J are TRBV10-3 and TRBJ2-2; D not certain. The CDR3 is 14 residues long. V was cut by 8 bases and J by 4 bases, with 14 bases left in between. CDR1 ENHRY and CDR2 SYGVKD come from the germline V gene. CDR3 sequence: CAILLGLRTGELFF. The CDR3 bases are TGTGCCATCCTCCTTGGGCTGCGCACCGGGGAGCTGTTTTTT.

The J gene is TRBJ2-7, the V gene TRBV5-1; tentative D call: TRBD2 (5 bases). V lost 0 bases and J lost 7, with 8 bases in between. CDR3 length equals 12 residues. Per the germline V gene, CDR1 is SGHRS and CDR2 is YFSETQ. The CDR3 bases are TGCGCCAGCAGCTTGGTATCGGGAGAGCAGTACTTC. This sequence encodes CASSLVSGEQYF.

V gene TRBV6-1 combines with J gene TRBJ2-7; 8 positions match TRBD1. V was pared by 5 bases and J by 2 bases, with 8 bases of the junction left unmatched. CDR3 length: 15 amino acids. Germline loops: CDR1 MNHNS, CDR2 SASEGT. The CDR3 DNA is TGTGCCAGCAGTCGGACAGGGTTCAGGCCCTACGAGCAGTACTTC. Protein product: CASSRTGFRPYEQYF.

The genes are TRBV6-1 and TRBJ1-4; D is unclear. The V end lost 4 bases, the J end lost 7 bases, and 13 bases lay between the germline ends. The CDR3 extends over 14 amino acids. The germline CDR1 and CDR2 sequences are MNHNS and SASEGT. CDR3: CASSAPELGEKLFF. The DNA for the CDR3 is TGTGCCAGCAGTGCTCCAGAACTCGGTGAAAAACTGTTTTTT.

This rearrangement joins TRBV30 to TRBJ1-1; the match to TRBD1 covers 8 bases. Germline V gene lookup returns CDR1 GTSNPN and CDR2 SVGIG (reference sequence). The CDR3 is 14 amino acids. V dropped 4 bases and J dropped 5; count of bases not matched to a gene: 9. The CDR3 protein is CAWNKDRVFTEAFF. The DNA of the CDR3 is TGTGCCTGGAACAAGGACAGGGTGTTTACTGAAGCTTTCTTT.